This is a list of T cell receptor beta chains from one sample in a study of T cell changes during pregnancy in multiple sclerosis. TCRdb keeps only in-frame clones here, not all; method: immunoSEQ multiplex PCR. This sample yields tens of thousands of clones, of which over 90% are seen a single time; 0.84% belongs to the top ten. Source: peripheral blood, taken in the third trimester of pregnancy. All receptors derive from a female donor with multiple sclerosis, enrolled in a pregnancy study. Each CDR3 is given with its conserved first and last residue. Each record gives: V gene, J gene, CDR3 length, CDR3 protein.

TRBV19	TRBJ1-6	16	CASSIKVKLRDSPLHF
TRBV2	TRBJ1-5	14	CASSGENPSQPQHF
TRBV6-5	TRBJ2-2	15	CATRRANTNTGELFF
TRBV19	TRBJ2-7	15	CASSPGTGGTYEQYF
TRBV27	TRBJ1-1	14	CASISQGLITEAFF
TRBV29-1	TRBJ1-1	19	CSVLGRTGEGGVQKSEAFF
TRBV5-1	TRBJ1-1	13	CASSLDSNTEAFF
TRBV19	TRBJ2-1	14	CASSTAGRGNEQFF
TRBV19	TRBJ1-1	19	CASSLGQGAEIAMNTEAFF
TRBV5-1	TRBJ2-3	15	CASSLTGGPGDTQYF
TRBV11-1	TRBJ2-7	13	CASSPSGFYEQYF
TRBV28	TRBJ2-2	18	CASSSGLAGGSRTGELFF
TRBV28	TRBJ1-1	15	CASTQGAGYNTEAFF
TRBV7-9	TRBJ2-4	13	CASSPPGLDIQYF
TRBV7-6	TRBJ2-7	14	CASSGGDTSYEQYF
TRBV5-5	TRBJ2-7	12	CASSLGYYEQYF
TRBV28	TRBJ1-1	13	CASKSASSTEAFF
TRBV27	TRBJ2-5	15	CASTMGLAGAETQYF
TRBV30	TRBJ1-1	13	CAWSSIQSTEAFF
TRBV7-6	TRBJ1-1	13	CASSFDSNTEAFF
TRBV13	TRBJ2-7	15	CASSLRRGGEYEQYF
TRBV5-4	TRBJ2-2	16	CASSPTSGSNTGELFF
TRBV13	TRBJ2-1	18	CASSYGAWGGPVREEQFF
TRBV5-1	TRBJ2-1	14	CASSLAAGTVEQFF
TRBV28	TRBJ2-3	14	CASRPSRVPDTQYF
TRBV19	TRBJ2-7	16	CASSLGTSGRIYEQYF
TRBV7-6	TRBJ2-1	12	CASSLGGGEQFF
TRBV27	TRBJ1-2	15	CASSIQGTANYGYTF
TRBV28	TRBJ2-1	14	CASSLTPSYNEQFF
TRBV30	TRBJ2-5	14	CAWSVSSGQETQYF
TRBV6-5	TRBJ2-2	15	CASLRRAGVPGELFF
TRBV6-1	TRBJ1-5	13	CASSEIRAGPQHF